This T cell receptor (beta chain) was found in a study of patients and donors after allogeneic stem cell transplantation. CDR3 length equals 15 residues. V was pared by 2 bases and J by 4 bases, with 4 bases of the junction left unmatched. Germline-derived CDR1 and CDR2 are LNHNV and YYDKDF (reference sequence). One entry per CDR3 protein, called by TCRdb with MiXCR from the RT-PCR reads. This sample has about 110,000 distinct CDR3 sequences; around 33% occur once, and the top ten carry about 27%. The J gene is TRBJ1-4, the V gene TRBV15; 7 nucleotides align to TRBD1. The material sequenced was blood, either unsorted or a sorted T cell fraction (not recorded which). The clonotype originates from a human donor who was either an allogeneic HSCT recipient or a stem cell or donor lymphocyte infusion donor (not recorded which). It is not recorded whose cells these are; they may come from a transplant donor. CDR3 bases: TGTGCCACCAGCAGAAGGACAGGCCGTAATGAAAAACTGTTTTTT. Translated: CATSRRTGRNEKLFF. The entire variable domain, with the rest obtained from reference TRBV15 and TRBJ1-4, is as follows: DAMVIQNPRYQVTQFGKPVTLSCSQTLNHNVMYWYQQKSSQAPKLLFHYYDKDFNNEADTPDNFQSRRPNTSFCFLDIRSPGLGDTAMYLCATSRRTGRNEKLFFGSGTQLSVL.